Reported below is one T cell receptor (beta chain). Germline values: CDR1 MGHRA, CDR2 YSYEKL. CDR3 length: 18 residues. Trimming at V came to 3 bases and at J to 0 bases, leaving 6 bases not matched to a gene. The sample belongs to a study of radiotherapy plus CTLA-4 blockade in lung cancer. Alongside CTLA-4 blockade with ipilimumab, patients with chemo-refractory metastatic non-small-cell lung cancer received focal radiation. Libraries were prepared by immunoSEQ multiplex PCR; TCRdb keeps only in-frame clonotypes and omits some of them. In the table there are about 44,000 clones, approximately 80% of which are singletons.

The receptor was isolated from a human donor with non-small cell lung cancer whose response to radiotherapy plus ipilimumab could not be evaluated. The sample in question was peripheral blood, obtained from a patient treated with radiotherapy plus ipilimumab. V usage is TRBV4-1 and J usage is TRBJ2-6, with TRBD1 matching 9 bases. CDR3 sequence reads: CASSHKTGGYSGANVLTF. CDR3 DNA sequence: TGCGCCAGCAGCCATAAGACAGGGGGGTACTCTGGGGCCAACGTCCTGACTTTC.